Shown below are 20 T cell receptor beta chains from a single sample sequenced in a study of cytomegalovirus exposure and HLA in healthy donors (dated by TCRdb to about 2017). The library was obtained by the immunoSEQ multiplex PCR assay. For the multiplex PCR, a mixture combining 60 forward primers for TCR Vbeta segments and 13 reverse primers for TCR Jbeta segments was used. This immuneACCESS table, as held by TCRdb, lists in-frame sequences with V and J called but not all clones. Of the missing ones, under half trace to an unresolved V gene in checked studies; the others have no known cause. The sample table lists some 140,000 clones, 70% to 80% of them with a count of one. The ten largest make up about 3.4% of the sample. Sequencing used PBMCs. These receptors were obtained from a female donor in good health and CMV-seronegative.

The V and J genes are TRBV6-4 and TRBJ1-5, with 8 bases matching TRBD1. This CDR3 has 13 residues. V lost 6 bases, J lost 10 bases, and 8 bases stayed unmatched. Germline loops: CDR1 MRHNA, CDR2 SNTAGT. The CDR3 sequence: CASSLDRAQPQHF. In nucleotides, the CDR3 is TGTGCCAGCAGCCTGGACAGGGCTCAACCCCAGCATTTT.

V usage is TRBV7-9 and J usage is TRBJ1-1; no clear D. The CDR3 contains 12 residues. Trimming removed 4 bases from V and 6 bases from J, with 9 bases in between. Per the germline V gene, CDR1 is SEHNR and CDR2 is FQNEAQ (reference sequence). As DNA, the CDR3 is TGTGCCAGCAGCTGGGGAGGTGCTGAAGCTTTCTTT. Translation: CASSWGGAEAFF.

The genes are TRBV10-2 and TRBJ2-7; 10 bases are shared with TRBD2. Germline CDR1 reads WSHSY; CDR2 reads SAAADI. The trim removed 5 bases at V and 1 base at J, leaving 2 bases unmatched. There are 14 residues in the CDR3. CDR3 DNA sequence: TGCGCCAGCAGTACTAGCGGGGCGTCCTACGAGCAGTACTTC. Residues: CASSTSGASYEQYF.

The chain employs TRBV6-6 and TRBJ2-7, with D unresolved. The CDR3 contains 11 residues. Between the trimmed V and J ends, which lost 4 bases and 4 bases, there was a span of 5 bases. Germline V gene data show CDR1 as MNHNY and CDR2 as SVGAGI (reference sequence). CDR3 coding DNA: TGTGCCAGCAGTTCAGTGTACGAGCAGTACTTC. As protein: CASSSVYEQYF.

This chain connects TRBV5-5 to TRBJ2-3, with D maybe TRBD1 (5 bases). This CDR3 is built from 14 residues. Trimming took 2 bases from V and 0 from J, leaving 7 bases between them. Germline CDR1 SGHKS, CDR2 YYEKEE (reference sequence). CDR3 sequence reads: CASSFTGSTDTQYF. The CDR3, as DNA: TGTGCCAGCAGCTTTACAGGCAGCACAGATACGCAGTATTTT.

Note on this clone: At one of its ends the junction is not consistent with the germline gene, which may arise from a read error. Different DNA sequences within this sample yield the same CDR3. In DNA form, the CDR3 reads TGCAGCCAACAGACGAACACTGAAGCTTTCTTC. Translated: CSQQTNTEAFF. The chain employs TRBV29-1 and TRBJ1-1; D gene ambiguous. Germline CDR1 SQVTM, CDR2 ANQGSEA. The CDR3 runs to 11 residues.

This clone was picked up a small number of times. The rearrangement links TRBV4-3 to TRBJ2-7; no clear D gene. The CDR3 has 13 amino acids. V shed 0 bases and J shed 4 bases, with 7 bases lying between them. The germline V gene has CDR1 LGHNA and CDR2 YSLEER. In DNA, the CDR3 is TGCGCCAGCAGCCAAGATTCCCAGTACGAGCAGTACTTC. Its translation is CASSQDSQYEQYF.

The table lists this clone with a count of one. The J gene is TRBJ2-3, the V gene TRBV6-1; D may be TRBD2 (5 bases). Germline CDR1 and CDR2: MNHNS and SASEGT. Trimming removed 2 bases at V and 0 bases at J, with 15 bases between. The length of the CDR3 is 17 residues. This CDR3 is CASSELATSWSTDTQYF. CDR3 nucleotides: TGTGCCAGCAGTGAACTAGCAACCTCTTGGAGCACAGATACGCAGTATTTT.

The V gene is TRBV7-6, the J gene TRBJ1-1, with TRBD1 as a possible D gene (6 bases). The CDR3 is made up of 16 amino acids. Trimming cost V 4 bases and J 0 bases, with 15 bases left between them. Germline assignment: CDR1 SGHVS and CDR2 FNYEAQ. In nucleotides, the CDR3 is TGTGCCAGCAGCTCCAGTAGGGGGGGAATGAACACTGAAGCTTTCTTT. This gives the protein CASSSSRGGMNTEAFF. Filled out from reference TRBV7-6 and TRBJ1-1, the complete variable domain reads GAGVSQSPRYKVTKRGQDVALRCDPISGHVSLYWYRQALGQGPEFLTYFNYEAQQDKSGLPNDRFSAERPEGSISTLTIQRTEQRDSAMYRCASSSSRGGMNTEAFFGQGTRLTVV.

The chain uses TRBV5-1 and TRBJ1-2; TRBD1 agrees at 7 bases. Per the germline V gene, CDR1 is SGHRS and CDR2 is YFSETQ. The CDR3 sequence is 14 residues long. Trimming took 4 bases from V and 2 from J; bases not matched to a gene: 5. CDR3 region: CASSRTGENYGYTF. CDR3 bases: TGCGCCAGCAGCCGCACAGGGGAAAACTATGGCTACACCTTC.

The chain carries TRBV25-1 and TRBJ1-2; D uncertain. CDR3 length: 13 amino acids. V lost 4 bases and J lost 7, with 13 bases in between. The germline gives CDR1 MGHDK, CDR2 SYGVNS. The CDR3 is CASSGPLPLGYTF. The CDR3 DNA reads TGTGCCAGCAGTGGGCCCCTCCCTCTTGGCTACACCTTC.

This clone was seen a single time. The rearrangement joins TRBV5-5 to TRBJ2-3; D unclear. Germline V lookup: CDR1 SGHKS, CDR2 YYEKEE (reference sequence). Trimming left V 3 bases short and J 0 bases short, with 20 bases between. The CDR3 sequence is 18 residues long. This CDR3 is CASSWWVRRQMSTDTQYF. The CDR3 nucleotides are TGTGCCAGCAGCTGGTGGGTCCGGCGGCAAATGAGCACAGATACGCAGTATTTT. The entire variable domain, with the rest obtained from reference TRBV5-5 and TRBJ2-3, is as follows: DAGVTQSPTHLIKTRGQQVTLRCSPISGHKSVSWYQQVLGQGPQFIFQYYEKEERGRGNFPDRFSARQFPNYSSELNVNALLLGDSALYLCASSWWVRRQMSTDTQYFGPGTRLTVL.

CDR3 bases: TGTGCCAGCAGGTTTGGAGGCACAGATACGCAGTATTTT. This encodes CASRFGGTDTQYF. The V and J genes are TRBV28 and TRBJ2-3; D gene unclear. The CDR3 extends over 13 amino acids. V lost 6 bases and J 1 base, leaving 8 bases between the germline ends. CDR1 and CDR2 (germline): MDHEN, SYDVKM. Full variable domain (rest looked up from reference TRBV28 and TRBJ2-3): DVKVTQSSRYLVKRTGEKVFLECVQDMDHENMFWYRQDPGLGLRLIYFSYDVKMKEKGDIPEGYSVSREKKERFSLILESASTNQTSMYLCASRFGGTDTQYFGPGTRLTVL.

The chain combines TRBV7-3 with TRBJ2-3; D is perhaps TRBD2 (7 bases). CDR3 length: 14 amino acids. V lost 4 bases and J lost 2, with 10 bases in between. In germline, CDR1 is SGHTA, CDR2 FQGTGA. The CDR3 DNA is TGTGCCAGCAGCTCACGGGGGGCCACAGATACGCAGTATTTT. Translated, it gives CASSSRGATDTQYF.

The rearrangement uses TRBV7-9 and TRBJ1-2; 9 bases match TRBD1. The CDR3 has 14 amino acids. Losses at the gene ends were 1 base for V and 8 bases for J; bases not matched to a gene: 5. CDR1 and CDR2 from the germline V gene are SEHNR and FQNEAQ (reference sequence). DNA of the CDR3: TGTGCCAGCAGCTTAGGGGGACAGGGTCACGGCTACACCTTC. This translates into CASSLGGQGHGYTF.

This clone was recorded only once. The junction departs from the called germline gene at one end, perhaps through a read error. The V gene is TRBV7-9, the J gene TRBJ1-1; a possible D gene is TRBD1 (5 bases). Germline V CDR1 and CDR2: SEHNR, FQNEAQ (reference sequence). This CDR3 has 10 amino acids. This chain's CDR3 is CSSSLGGAFF. In DNA form, the CDR3 reads TGTTCCAGCAGCTTGGGGGGAGCTTTCTTT.

This chain connects TRBV10-3 to TRBJ1-2, with TRBD1 matching 7 bases. V shed 7 bases and J 1 base; nucleotides not matched to a gene: 6. The germline gives CDR1 ENHRY, CDR2 SYGVKD. The CDR3 is 14 residues long. The CDR3 sequence is CAINQDRRNYGYTF. CDR3 nucleotide sequence: TGTGCCATCAATCAGGACAGGCGTAACTATGGCTACACCTTC.

CDR3: CASSLWAGNQETQYF. The CDR3 DNA reads TGTGCCAGCAGTTTGTGGGCGGGAAACCAAGAGACCCAGTACTTC. V and J are TRBV6-5 and TRBJ2-5, with a possible D match to TRBD2 (6 bases). The CDR3 has 15 residues. CDR1 and CDR2 from the germline V gene are MNHEY and SVGAGI. Trimming removed 4 bases from V and 0 bases from J, with 12 bases in between.

The CDR3, as DNA: TGTGCCAGCAGCTATAATTCCCTCAATGAGCAGTTCTTC. As protein: CASSYNSLNEQFF. This rearrangement joins TRBV11-3 to TRBJ2-1, with D hard to call. Germline CDR1 reads SGHNT; CDR2 reads YENEEA. The ends were cut back, 4 bases at V and 6 bases at J, with 10 bases in the middle. This CDR3 is 13 amino acids long.

This clone appeared a single time. The chain links TRBV5-1 to TRBJ1-2, with D possibly being TRBD1 (6 bases). The CDR3 sequence is 14 residues long. Germline CDR1 is SGHRS and CDR2 is YFSETQ. Trimming took off 5 bases at V and 2 bases at J, with 13 bases between the two ends. CDR3 bases: TGCGCCAGCAGTGATAGGACAGCCAACTATGGCTACACCTTC. Translated: CASSDRTANYGYTF.